Listed below are T cell receptor beta chains from one sample, sequenced in a study of patients and donors after allogeneic stem cell transplantation. One entry per CDR3 protein results from TCRdb running MiXCR on the RT-PCR reads. The profile shows hundreds of thousands of distinct CDR3 sequences, around 16% of them singletons. The sample consisted of blood, either unsorted or a sorted T cell fraction (not recorded which). These receptors were taken from a human donor who was either an allogeneic HSCT recipient or a stem cell or donor lymphocyte infusion donor (not recorded which). It is not recorded whose cells these are; they may come from a transplant donor. The CDR3 runs from the conserved cysteine through the conserved F or W. The D gene is left open where the match is weak. Where a row states a size, it is once, few, many or the class of an expanded clone; other rows omit it.

TRBJ2-7,many,.,TRBV5-1,TGCGCCAGCAACTCCCCAGGCAGGGAGCAGTACTTC,CASNSPGREQYF
TRBJ2-6,few,.,TRBV20-1,TGCAGTGCTAGAGATCGTATCTCTGGGGCCAACGTCCTGACTTTC,CSARDRISGANVLTF
TRBJ2-2,.,.,TRBV20-1,TGCAGTGCTAGGGGCCACGCGAACACCGGGGAGCTGTTTTTT,CSARGHANTGELFF
TRBJ2-1,many,TRBD2,TRBV2,TGTGCCAGCAGGAAACAACTTAGCGGGGGGCAGTTCTTC,CASRKQLSGGQFF
TRBJ2-7,.,.,TRBV20-1,TGCAGTGCTAGATCCGGCTTCTCCTACGAGCAGTACTTC,CSARSGFSYEQYF
TRBJ1-1,many,.,TRBV6-5,TGTGCCAGCAGTTACTCGGGGGGGACTGAAGCTTTCTTT,CASSYSGGTEAFF
TRBJ2-7,once,.,TRBV15,TGTGCCACCAGCAAGAGATCAGGAGCCAGGGGCTCCGAGCAGTACTTC,CATSKRSGARGSEQYF
TRBJ1-6,.,.,TRBV7-6,TGTGCCAGCAGCCAGAAAGTTAATTCACCCCTCCACTTT,CASSQKVNSPLHF
TRBJ1-2,many,.,TRBV7-9,TGTGCCAGCAGCTTAGGTCTCAGCACCTATGGCTACACCTTC,CASSLGLSTYGYTF
TRBJ1-2,.,.,TRBV11-2,TGTGCCAGCAGCTTCTACCCCTGGACGACAGAAAGCTTTAACTATGGCTACACCTTC,CASSFYPWTTESFNYGYTF
TRBJ2-3,.,.,TRBV27,TGTGCCAGCAGTTTAAGAGAGGGCCCCCTGGTGTATTTT,CASSLREGPLVYF